What follows is one T cell receptor beta chain and its context. Its antigen is as yet unknown. This likely comes from a read error, as the CDR3 has no conserved phenylalanine or tryptophan at its end. Three rounds of nested PCR, following a modified ARM-PCR protocol, produced the TCRbeta library. TCRdb reanalysed the multiplex PCR reads using MiXCR and keeps one entry per CDR3 protein. The data hold about 75,000 distinct CDR3 sequences, with approximately 71% observed a single time. The V gene's germline CDR1 is SGHAT and CDR2 FQNNGV. The CDR3 has 16 amino acids. The sample is drawn from a study of tumor and adjacent non-tumor tissue in lung cancer. Study-level information: The cohort had roughly 12 adenocarcinoma, a couple of squamous cell and 1 small cell patients. About 4.17 million productive TCRbeta reads were obtained per sample on average. General study points: Compared with tumor, normal lung showed significantly lower TCR diversity.

No cell sorting was done before RNA was extracted from the tissue. Distant lung tissue was collected more than 3 cm away from the tumor edge. The chain recombines TRBV11-2 with TRBJ2-1, with 7 bases identical to TRBD2. This TCR was recovered from a woman in her fifties or sixties with non-small cell lung cancer. Material for sequencing was distant non-tumor lung tissue. CDR3 residues: CAGSLMTGTNGPEQFL. The DNA of the CDR3 is TGTGCCGGCAGCCTAATGACCGGGACTAACGGACCAGAGCAGTTCTTA.